The clone carrying this TCR beta chain has a single count. Cohort placement rested on clinical history that participants reported themselves. Cohort 3 donors were reported recovered after two negative PCRs, clearance, or symptom resolution. This sample was included in a study of blood T cell repertoires in COVID-19. Study information: Sites across the United States, Italy and Spain contributed samples from acute and convalescent COVID-19.

Looked up from germline, CDR1 is SNHLY and CDR2 is FYNNEI. Trimming stripped 3 bases from V and 4 bases from J, with 15 bases between. The CDR3 has 15 residues. In the authors' methods: Reference gene primer amplification in the assay estimated nucleated cell counts. Assay used: immunoSEQ multiplex PCR; TCRdb lists only in-frame clones, some missing. Clone size and the V and J calls come from that table; the DNA yielded D and trimming. The sample contains 240,000 or so clones, 86% of which appear only once. The sequenced sample consisted of PBMCs or T cells enriched from blood (not recorded which). This rearrangement joins TRBV2 to TRBJ1-1; D gene unclear. This receptor was identified in a woman aged 45-60 years who had recovered from COVID-19. The CDR3 is CASSDEASIGTEAFF. The CDR3 nucleotides read TGTGCCAGCAGTGACGAGGCAAGCATAGGCACTGAAGCTTTCTTT. The full variable domain, rest sourced from reference TRBV2 and TRBJ1-1, is EPEVTQTPSHQVTQMGQEVILRCVPISNHLYFYWYRQILGQKVEFLVSFYNNEISEKSEIFDDQFSVERPDGSNFTLKIRSTKLEDSAMYFCASSDEASIGTEAFFGQGTRLTVV.